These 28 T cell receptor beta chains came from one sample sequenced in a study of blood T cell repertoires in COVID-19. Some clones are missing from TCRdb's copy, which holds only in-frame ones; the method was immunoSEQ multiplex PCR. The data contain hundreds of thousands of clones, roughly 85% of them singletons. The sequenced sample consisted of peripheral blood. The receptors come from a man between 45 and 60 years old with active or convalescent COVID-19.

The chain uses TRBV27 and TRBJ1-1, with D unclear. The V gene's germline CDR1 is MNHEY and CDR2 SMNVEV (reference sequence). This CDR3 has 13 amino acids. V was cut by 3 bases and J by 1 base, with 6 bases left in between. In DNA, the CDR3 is TGTGCCAGCAGTTTGAGTCCGAACACTGAAGCTTTCTTT. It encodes CASSLSPNTEAFF.

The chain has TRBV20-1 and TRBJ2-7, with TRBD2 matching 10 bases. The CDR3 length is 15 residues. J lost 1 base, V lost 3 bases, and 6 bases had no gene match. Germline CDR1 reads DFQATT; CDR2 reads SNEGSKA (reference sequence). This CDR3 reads CSASWVAGGSYEQYF. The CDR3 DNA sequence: TGCAGTGCTAGTTGGGTAGCGGGAGGATCCTACGAGCAGTACTTC.

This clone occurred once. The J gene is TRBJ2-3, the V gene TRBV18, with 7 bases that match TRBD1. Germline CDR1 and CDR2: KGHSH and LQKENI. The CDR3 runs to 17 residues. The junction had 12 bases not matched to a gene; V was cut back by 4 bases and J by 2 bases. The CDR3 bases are TGTGCCAGCTCACAACCACAGGGGTTCCCTTTCACAGATACGCAGTATTTT. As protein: CASSQPQGFPFTDTQYF.

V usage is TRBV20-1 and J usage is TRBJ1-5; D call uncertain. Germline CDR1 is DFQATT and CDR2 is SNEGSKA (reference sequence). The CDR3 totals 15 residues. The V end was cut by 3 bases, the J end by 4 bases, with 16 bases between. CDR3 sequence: CSASSTRGGNQPQHF. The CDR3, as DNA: TGCAGTGCTAGTTCGACTCGGGGAGGGAATCAGCCCCAGCATTTT.

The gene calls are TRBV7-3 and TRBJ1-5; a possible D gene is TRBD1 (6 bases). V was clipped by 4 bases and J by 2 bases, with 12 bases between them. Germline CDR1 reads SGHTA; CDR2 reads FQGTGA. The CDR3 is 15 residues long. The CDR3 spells CASSSGQFRNQPQHF. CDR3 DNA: TGTGCCAGCAGCTCCGGACAGTTCCGCAATCAGCCCCAGCATTTT.

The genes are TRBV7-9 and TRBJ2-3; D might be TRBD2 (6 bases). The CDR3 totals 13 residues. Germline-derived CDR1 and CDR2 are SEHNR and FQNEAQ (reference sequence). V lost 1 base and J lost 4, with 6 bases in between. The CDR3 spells CASSLGGADTQYF. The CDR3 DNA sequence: TGTGCCAGCAGCTTAGGGGGGGCAGATACGCAGTATTTT.

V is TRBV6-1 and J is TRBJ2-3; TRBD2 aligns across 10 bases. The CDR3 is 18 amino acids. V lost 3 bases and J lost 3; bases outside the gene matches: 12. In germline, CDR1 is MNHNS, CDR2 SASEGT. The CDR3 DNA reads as TGTGCCAGCAGTGATATGGGAGGGCCAGCGGGGGGGACAGATACGCAGTATTTT. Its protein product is CASSDMGGPAGGTDTQYF.

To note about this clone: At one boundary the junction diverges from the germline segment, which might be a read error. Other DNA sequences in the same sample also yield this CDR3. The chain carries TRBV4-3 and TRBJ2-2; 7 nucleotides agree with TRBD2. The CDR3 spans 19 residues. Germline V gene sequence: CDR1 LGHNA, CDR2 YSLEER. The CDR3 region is CASSQDLGGDLQNTGELFF. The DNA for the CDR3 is TGCGCCAGCAGCCAAGATTTGGGGGGGGATCTTCAGAACACTGGGGAGCTGTTTTTT.

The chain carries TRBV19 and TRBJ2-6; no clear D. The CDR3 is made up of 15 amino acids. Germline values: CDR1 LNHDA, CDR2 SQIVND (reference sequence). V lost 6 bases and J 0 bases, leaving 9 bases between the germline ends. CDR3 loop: CASRRRDSGANVLTF. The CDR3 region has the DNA TGTGCCAGTAGACGTCGAGACTCTGGGGCCAACGTCCTGACTTTC. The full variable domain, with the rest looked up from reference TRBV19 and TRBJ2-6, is DGGITQSPKYLFRKEGQNVTLSCEQNLNHDAMYWYRQDPGQGLRLIYYSQIVNDFQKGDIAEGYSVSREKKESFPLTVTSAQKNPTAFYLCASRRRDSGANVLTFGAGSRLTVL.

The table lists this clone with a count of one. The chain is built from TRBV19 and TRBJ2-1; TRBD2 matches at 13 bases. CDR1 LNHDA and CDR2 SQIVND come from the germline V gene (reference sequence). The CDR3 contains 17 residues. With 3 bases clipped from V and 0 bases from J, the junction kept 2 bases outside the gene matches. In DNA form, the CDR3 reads TGTGCCAGTAGTATCTGGACTAGCGGGAGCTCCTACAATGAGCAGTTCTTC. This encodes CASSIWTSGSSYNEQFF.

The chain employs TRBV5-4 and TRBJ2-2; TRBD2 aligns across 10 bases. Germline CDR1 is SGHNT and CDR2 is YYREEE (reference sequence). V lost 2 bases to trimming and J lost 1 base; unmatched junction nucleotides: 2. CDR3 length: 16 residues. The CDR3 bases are TGTGCCAGCAGCTTTGGACTAGCGGAGAACACCGGGGAGCTGTTTTTT. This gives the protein CASSFGLAENTGELFF.

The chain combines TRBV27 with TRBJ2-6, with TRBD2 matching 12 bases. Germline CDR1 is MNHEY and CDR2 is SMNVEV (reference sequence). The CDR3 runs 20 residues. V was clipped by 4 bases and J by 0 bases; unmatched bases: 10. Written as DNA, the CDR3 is TGTGCCAGCAGTTCTGGACTAGCGGGGAAGGGACTCTCTGGGGCCAACGTCCTGACTTTC. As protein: CASSSGLAGKGLSGANVLTF.

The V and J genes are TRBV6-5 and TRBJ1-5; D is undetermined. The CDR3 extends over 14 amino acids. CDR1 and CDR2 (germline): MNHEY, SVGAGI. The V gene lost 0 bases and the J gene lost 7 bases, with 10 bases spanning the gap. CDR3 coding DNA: TGTGCCAGCAGTTACTCGAACCTAGGACAGCCCCAGCATTTT. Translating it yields CASSYSNLGQPQHF.

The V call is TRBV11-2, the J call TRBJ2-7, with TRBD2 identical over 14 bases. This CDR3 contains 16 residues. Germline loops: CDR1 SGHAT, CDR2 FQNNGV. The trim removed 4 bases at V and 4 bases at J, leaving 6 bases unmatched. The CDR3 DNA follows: TGTGCCAGCAGCTCAACCGGGACTAGCGGGAGATACGAGCAGTACTTC. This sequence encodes CASSSTGTSGRYEQYF.

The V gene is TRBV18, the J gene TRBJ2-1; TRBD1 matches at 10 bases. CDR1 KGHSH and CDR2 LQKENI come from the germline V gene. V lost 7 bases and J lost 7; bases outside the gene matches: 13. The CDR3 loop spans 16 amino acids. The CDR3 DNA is TGTGCCAGCTTGGGAGTCGGGACAGGGGAAGAAAATGAGCAGTTCTTC. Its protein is CASLGVGTGEENEQFF. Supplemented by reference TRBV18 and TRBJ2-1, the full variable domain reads NAGVMQNPRHLVRRRGQEARLRCSPMKGHSHVYWYRQLPEEGLKFMVYLQKENIIDESGMPKERFSAEFPKEGPSILRIQQVVRGDSAAYFCASLGVGTGEENEQFFGPGTRLTVL.

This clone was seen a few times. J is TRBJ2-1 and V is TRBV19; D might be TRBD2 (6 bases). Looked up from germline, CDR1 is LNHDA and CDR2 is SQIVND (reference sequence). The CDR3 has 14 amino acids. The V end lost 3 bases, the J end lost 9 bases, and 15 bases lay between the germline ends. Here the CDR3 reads CASSMGGLQIEQFF. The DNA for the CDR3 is TGTGCCAGTAGTATGGGGGGACTCCAAATTGAGCAGTTCTTC.

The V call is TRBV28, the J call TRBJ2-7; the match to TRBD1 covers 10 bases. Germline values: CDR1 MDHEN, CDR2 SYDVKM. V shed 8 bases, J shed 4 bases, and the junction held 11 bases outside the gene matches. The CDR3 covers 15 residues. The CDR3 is CASRDRGRVDYEQYF. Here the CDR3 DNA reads TGTGCCAGCCGCGACAGGGGGCGCGTGGATTACGAGCAGTACTTC.

The CDR3 DNA reads as TGTGCCAGCTCACCCTCCAATGGGCAGATCTACGAGCAGTACTTC. Encoded protein: CASSPSNGQIYEQYF. The chain uses TRBV18 and TRBJ2-7; D remains ambiguous. Trimming removed 3 bases at V and 3 bases at J, with 15 bases between. In germline, CDR1 is KGHSH, CDR2 LQKENI. The CDR3 consists of 15 residues.

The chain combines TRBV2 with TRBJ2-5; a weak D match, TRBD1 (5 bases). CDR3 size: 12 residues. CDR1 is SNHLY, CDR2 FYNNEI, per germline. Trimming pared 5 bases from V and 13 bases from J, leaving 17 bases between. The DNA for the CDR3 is TGTGCCAGCAGTTCCTTGGGGTACAGGAGGTACTTC. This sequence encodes CASSSLGYRRYF.

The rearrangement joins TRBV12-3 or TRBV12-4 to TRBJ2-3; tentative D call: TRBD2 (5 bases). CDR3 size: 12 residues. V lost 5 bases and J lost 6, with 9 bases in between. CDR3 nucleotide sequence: TGTGCCAGCAGTCCGGGGTGGGATACGCAGTATTTT. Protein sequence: CASSPGWDTQYF.

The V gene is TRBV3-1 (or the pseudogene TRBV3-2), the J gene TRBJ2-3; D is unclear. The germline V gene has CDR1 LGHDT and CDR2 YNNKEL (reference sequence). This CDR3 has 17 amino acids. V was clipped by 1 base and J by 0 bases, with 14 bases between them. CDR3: CASSQGFLLRSTDTQYF. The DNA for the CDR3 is TGTGCCAGCAGCCAAGGTTTTTTGCTCAGAAGCACAGATACGCAGTATTTT.

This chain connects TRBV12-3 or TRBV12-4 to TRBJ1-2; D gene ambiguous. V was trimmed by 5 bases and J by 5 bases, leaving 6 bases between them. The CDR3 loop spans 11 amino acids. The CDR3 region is CASSQQYGYTF. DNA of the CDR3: TGTGCCAGCAGTCAACAGTATGGCTACACCTTC.

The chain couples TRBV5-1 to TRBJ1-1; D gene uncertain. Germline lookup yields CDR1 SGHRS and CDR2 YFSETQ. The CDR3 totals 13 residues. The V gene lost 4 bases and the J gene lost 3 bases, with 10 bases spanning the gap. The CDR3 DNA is TGCGCCAGCAGCCGAAGACGGGACACTGAAGCTTTCTTT. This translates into CASSRRRDTEAFF. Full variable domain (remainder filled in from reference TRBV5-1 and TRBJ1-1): KAGVTQTPRYLIKTRGQQVTLSCSPISGHRSVSWYQQTPGQGLQFLFEYFSETQRNKGNFPGRFSGRQFSNSRSEMNVSTLELGDSALYLCASSRRRDTEAFFGQGTRLTVV.

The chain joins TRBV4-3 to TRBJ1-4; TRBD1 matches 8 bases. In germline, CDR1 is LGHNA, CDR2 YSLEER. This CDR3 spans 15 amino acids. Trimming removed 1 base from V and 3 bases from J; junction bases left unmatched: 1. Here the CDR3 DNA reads TGCGCCAGCAGCCAAGTGACAGGGGCTAATGAAAAACTGTTTTTT. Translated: CASSQVTGANEKLFF.

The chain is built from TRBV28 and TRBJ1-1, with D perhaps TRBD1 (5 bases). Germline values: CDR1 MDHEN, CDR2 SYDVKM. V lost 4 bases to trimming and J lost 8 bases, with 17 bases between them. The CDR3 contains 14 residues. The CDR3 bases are TGTGCCAGCAGTTCGGCGGGGCCGGAGGTCGAAGCTTTCTTT. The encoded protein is CASSSAGPEVEAFF.

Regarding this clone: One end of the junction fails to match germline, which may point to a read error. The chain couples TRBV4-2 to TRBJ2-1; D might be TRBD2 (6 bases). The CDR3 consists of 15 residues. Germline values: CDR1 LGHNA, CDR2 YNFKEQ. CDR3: CASSKDPGLTNEQFF. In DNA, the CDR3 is TGTGCCAGCAGCAAAGACCCAGGACTAACCAATGAGCAGTTCTTC.

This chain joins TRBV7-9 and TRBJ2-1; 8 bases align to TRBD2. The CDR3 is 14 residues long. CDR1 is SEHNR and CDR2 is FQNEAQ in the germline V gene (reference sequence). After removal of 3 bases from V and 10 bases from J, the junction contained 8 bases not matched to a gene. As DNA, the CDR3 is TGTGCCAGCAGCTTGGAAGCGGGAGTAAACGAGCAGTTCTTC. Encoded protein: CASSLEAGVNEQFF.

CDR3 DNA: TGTGCCAGCTCACCACGACAGGGCAGTACTGGAAACACCATATATTTT. It encodes CASSPRQGSTGNTIYF. The chain couples TRBV18 to TRBJ1-3; 7 bases agree with TRBD1. The CDR3 extends over 16 amino acids. Per germline, CDR1 KGHSH and CDR2 LQKENI. The ends lost 1 base at V and 2 bases at J; junction bases unmatched: 5.